This T cell receptor (beta chain) was captured in a study of blood T cell repertoires in COVID-19. Study as a whole: Sources were T cells, B-cell-depleted T cells, or PBMCs; the material itself was cDNA or gDNA.

Germline CDR1 is SGHVS and CDR2 is FNYEAQ. This CDR3 is built from 20 residues. J gave up 6 bases and V 1 base, and 18 bases lay outside the gene matches. Repertoires were generated with immunoSEQ multiplex PCR, while TCRdb's copy carries only in-frame clones and drops some. The data hold fewer than 250,000 clones, with 86% observed a single time. Donors were grouped by their self-reported clinical history. The receptor's source is a woman in her forties or fifties who had recovered from COVID-19. Sequenced: PBMCs or T cells enriched from blood (not recorded which). This rearrangement joins TRBV7-6 to TRBJ2-1; 10 bases map to TRBD2. The CDR3 loop reads CASSLGPGVGAAGGLNEQFF. CDR3 nucleotide sequence: TGTGCCAGCAGCTTAGGGCCCGGGGTGGGCGCAGCGGGAGGGCTCAATGAGCAGTTCTTC.